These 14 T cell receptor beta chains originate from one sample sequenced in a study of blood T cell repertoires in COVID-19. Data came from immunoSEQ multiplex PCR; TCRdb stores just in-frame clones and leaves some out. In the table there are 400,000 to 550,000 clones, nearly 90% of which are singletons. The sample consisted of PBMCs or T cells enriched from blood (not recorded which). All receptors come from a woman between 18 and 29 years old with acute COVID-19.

The CDR3 nucleotides read TGTGCCAGCAGCCCCAAAGGCGACAGGGAGAGAACAGATACGCAGTATTTT. The encoded protein is CASSPKGDRERTDTQYF. The V call is TRBV7-6, the J call TRBJ2-3; TRBD1 agrees at 7 bases. The junction had 14 bases not matched to a gene; V was cut back by 5 bases and J by 3 bases. Germline-derived CDR1 and CDR2 are SGHVS and FNYEAQ. This CDR3 is built from 17 residues.

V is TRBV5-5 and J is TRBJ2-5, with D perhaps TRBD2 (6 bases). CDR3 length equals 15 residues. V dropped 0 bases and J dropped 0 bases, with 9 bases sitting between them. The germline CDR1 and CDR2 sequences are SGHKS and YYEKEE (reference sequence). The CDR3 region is CASSLDSGHQETQYF. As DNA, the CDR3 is TGTGCCAGCAGCTTGGATAGCGGCCACCAAGAGACCCAGTACTTC.

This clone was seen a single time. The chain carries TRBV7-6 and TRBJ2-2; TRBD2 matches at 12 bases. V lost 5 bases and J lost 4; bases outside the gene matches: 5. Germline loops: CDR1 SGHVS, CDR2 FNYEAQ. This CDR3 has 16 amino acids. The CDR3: CASSRLAGVSTGELFF. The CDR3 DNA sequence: TGTGCCAGCAGCCGACTAGCGGGAGTGAGCACCGGGGAGCTGTTTTTT.

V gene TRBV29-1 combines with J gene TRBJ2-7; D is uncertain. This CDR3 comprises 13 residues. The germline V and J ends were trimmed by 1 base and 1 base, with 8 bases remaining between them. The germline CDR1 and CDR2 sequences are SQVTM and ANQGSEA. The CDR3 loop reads CSVEATESYEQYF. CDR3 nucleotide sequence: TGCAGCGTTGAAGCCACAGAATCCTACGAGCAGTACTTC.

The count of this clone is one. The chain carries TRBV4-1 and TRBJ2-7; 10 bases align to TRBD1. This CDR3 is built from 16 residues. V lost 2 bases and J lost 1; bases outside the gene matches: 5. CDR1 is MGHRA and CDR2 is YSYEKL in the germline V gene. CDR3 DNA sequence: TGCGCCAGCAGCCAAACGGACAGGGGGAGATCCTACGAGCAGTACTTC. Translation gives CASSQTDRGRSYEQYF.

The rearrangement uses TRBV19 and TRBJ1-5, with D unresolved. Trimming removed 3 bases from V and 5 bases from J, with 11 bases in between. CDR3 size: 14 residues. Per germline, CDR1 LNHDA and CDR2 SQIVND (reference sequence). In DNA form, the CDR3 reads TGTGCCAGTAGTATCGAGGAAACCGATCAGCCCCAGCATTTT. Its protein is CASSIEETDQPQHF.

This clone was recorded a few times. The CDR3 DNA reads as TGTGCCAGCTCACCAGGGCCTATTAATTCACCCCTCCACTTT. Translation gives CASSPGPINSPLHF. The J gene is TRBJ1-6, the V gene TRBV18; D gene unclear. The CDR3 totals 14 residues. V was cut by 2 bases and J by 6 bases, with 8 bases left in between. Germline loops: CDR1 KGHSH, CDR2 LQKENI.

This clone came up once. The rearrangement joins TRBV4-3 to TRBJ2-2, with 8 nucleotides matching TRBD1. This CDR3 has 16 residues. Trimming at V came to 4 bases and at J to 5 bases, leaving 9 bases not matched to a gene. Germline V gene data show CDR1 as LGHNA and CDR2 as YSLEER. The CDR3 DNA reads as TGCGCCAGCAGCCTCCGGACAGGGACGAGAACCGGGGAGCTGTTTTTT. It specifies CASSLRTGTRTGELFF.

The CDR3 here is CSVEMALDTYEQYF. The CDR3 DNA sequence: TGCAGCGTTGAAATGGCACTTGACACCTACGAGCAGTACTTC. The genes are TRBV29-1 and TRBJ2-7; D not resolved. The V gene lost 2 bases and the J gene lost 2 bases, with 13 bases spanning the gap. CDR1 is SQVTM and CDR2 is ANQGSEA in the germline V gene. The CDR3 is 14 residues long.

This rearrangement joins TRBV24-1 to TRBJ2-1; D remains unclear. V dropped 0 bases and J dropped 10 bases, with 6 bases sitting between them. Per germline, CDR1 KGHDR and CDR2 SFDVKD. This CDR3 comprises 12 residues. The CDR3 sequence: CATSDLAREQFF. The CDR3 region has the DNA TGTGCCACCAGTGATTTGGCGCGGGAGCAGTTCTTC.

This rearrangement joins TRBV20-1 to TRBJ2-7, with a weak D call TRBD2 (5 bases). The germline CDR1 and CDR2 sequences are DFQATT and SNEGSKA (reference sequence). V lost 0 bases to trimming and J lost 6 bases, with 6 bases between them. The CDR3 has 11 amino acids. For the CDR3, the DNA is TGCAGTGCTAGAGATGCGGGCGAGCAGTACTTC. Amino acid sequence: CSARDAGEQYF.

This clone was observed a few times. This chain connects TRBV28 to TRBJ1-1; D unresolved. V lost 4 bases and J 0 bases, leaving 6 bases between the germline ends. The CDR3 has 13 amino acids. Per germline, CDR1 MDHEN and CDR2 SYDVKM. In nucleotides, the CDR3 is TGTGCCAGCAGTTCAGGAATGAACACTGAAGCTTTCTTT. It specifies CASSSGMNTEAFF. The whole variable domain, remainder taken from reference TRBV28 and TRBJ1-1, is DVKVTQSSRYLVKRTGEKVFLECVQDMDHENMFWYRQDPGLGLRLIYFSYDVKMKEKGDIPEGYSVSREKKERFSLILESASTNQTSMYLCASSSGMNTEAFFGQGTRLTVV.

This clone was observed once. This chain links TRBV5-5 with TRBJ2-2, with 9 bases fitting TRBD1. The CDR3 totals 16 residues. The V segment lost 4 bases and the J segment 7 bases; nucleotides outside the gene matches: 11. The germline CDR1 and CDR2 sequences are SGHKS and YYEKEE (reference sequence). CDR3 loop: CASSPPGQGVVGELFF. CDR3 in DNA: TGTGCCAGCAGCCCCCCGGGACAGGGTGTTGTCGGGGAGCTGTTTTTT.

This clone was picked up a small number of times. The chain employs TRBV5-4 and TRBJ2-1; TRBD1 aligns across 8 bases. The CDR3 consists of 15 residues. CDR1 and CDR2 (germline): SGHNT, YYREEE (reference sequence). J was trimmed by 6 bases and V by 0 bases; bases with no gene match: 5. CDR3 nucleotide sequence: TGTGCCAGCAGCTTGGGGGGGACAGGAGGCAATGAGCAGTTCTTC. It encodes CASSLGGTGGNEQFF.